The present T cell receptor (beta chain) was sequenced within a study of STAT5B mutations in CD4+ large granular lymphocyte leukemia. Points from the study as a whole: CD4-sorted patient repertoires seemed more clonal than healthy CD4+ repertoires.

The survey-level immunoSEQ assay was used. As handled by the study authors: Productive clonotypes were detectable down to 2.59 x 10-5 frequency. Measured with immunoSEQ multiplex PCR; TCRdb has only the in-frame clones, and not every one. That table supplies the V and J calls and clone size; D and trimming were determined from the DNA. The sample shows tens of thousands of clones, 81% of them seen only once. This clone appeared a few times. Its antigen is still unknown. The V gene end was trimmed by 3 bases and the J gene end by 5 bases; junction bases not matched to a gene: 8. The CDR3 extends over 16 amino acids. CDR1 SEHNR and CDR2 FQNEAQ come from the germline V gene (reference sequence).

The sequencing sample was made of CD4+ T cells from blood buffy coats. The V call is TRBV7-9, the J call TRBJ2-1; 9 nucleotides match TRBD2. The receptor was derived from a human donor in good health. Here the CDR3 DNA reads TGTGCCAGCAGCTTTAGCGGGAGACGGCTGGACAATGAGCAGTTCTTC. Residues: CASSFSGRRLDNEQFF.